The table lists the clone carrying this TCR beta chain with many counts. The data were taken from a study of response to subunit inactivated influenza vaccine. V gave up 0 bases and J gave up 2 bases, with 12 bases separating them. The germline CDR1 and CDR2 sequences are LGHNA and YSLEER. The CDR3 is made up of 16 amino acids. TCRdb called the RT-PCR reads again in MiXCR, with one record for every CDR3 protein. This table holds some 480,000 distinct CDR3 sequences, 11% found once. The chain joins TRBV4-3 to TRBJ2-3; D not resolved. The receptor's source is a man aged 50-60 years who received an inactivated influenza vaccine. The material was PBMCs from blood, obtained roughly 45 days after vaccination. CDR3 DNA: TGCGCCAGCAGCCAAGATAACCGGGTTTACACAGATACGCAGTATTTT. This translates into CASSQDNRVYTDTQYF.